The clone carrying this T cell receptor (beta chain) was found many times. The investigators amplified TCR beta CDR3 regions from RNA transcripts. With the HTBI primer set, the TCR CDR3 went through a first round of RT-PCR. Via MiXCR, TCRdb re-called the multiplex PCR reads, giving one row per CDR3 protein. The sample holds some 350,000 distinct CDR3 sequences, approximately 14% seen once. The data stem from a study of T cells in Graves' hyperthyroidism and ophthalmopathy. Germline CDR1 LGHNT, CDR2 FRNRAP. The CDR3 totals 14 residues. V was clipped by 7 bases and J by 2 bases; unmatched bases: 7. The receptor was derived from a woman aged 55-75 years with Graves' ophthalmopathy. The chain combines TRBV12-5 with TRBJ2-5; TRBD2 aligns across 7 bases. Specimen: blood. The CDR3 loop is CASVPPAGQETQYF. The CDR3, as DNA: TGTGCTAGTGTCCCTCCAGCGGGACAAGAGACCCAGTACTTC. The entire variable domain, with the rest obtained from reference TRBV12-5 and TRBJ2-5, is as follows: DARVTQTPRHKVTEMGQEVTMRCQPILGHNTVFWYRQTMMQGLELLAYFRNRAPLDDSGMPKDRFSAEMPDATLATLKIQPSEPRDSAVYFCASVPPAGQETQYFGPGTRLLVL.